Each of the 31 T cell receptor beta chains below was sequenced from the same sample in a study of Ad26.COV2.S vaccination and SARS-CoV-2 variants (dated by TCRdb to the early 2020s). The library was prepared using the immunoSEQ multiplex PCR assay. In TCRdb, the immuneACCESS table is reduced to in-frame sequences with V and J assigned. These tables do not hold every clone; where another copy was compared, an unresolved V gene accounts for under half, and the others remain unexplained. For this sample the table gives 120,000 to 150,000 clones, of which roughly 85% were detected only once. The top ten clones comprise 5% of the sample. The time point label on this specimen signifies: individuals recovered from natural SARS-CoV-2 infection. This specimen was peripheral blood, taken after recovery from COVID-19. Receptor source: a human donor who had recovered from COVID-19.

This chain uses TRBV7-9 with TRBJ2-1; the D is unclear. Trimming shortened V by 1 base and J by 13 bases, and 11 bases separated the two germline ends. Germline assignment: CDR1 SEHNR and CDR2 FQNEAQ (reference sequence). The CDR3 is made up of 12 amino acids. The CDR3 region has the DNA TGTGCCAGCAGCTTAGAGCACAGCCGTCAGTTCTTC. This codes for CASSLEHSRQFF.

This chain uses TRBV10-1 with TRBJ2-7, with D possibly TRBD1 on 6 matching bases. The CDR3 length is 13 residues. CDR1 and CDR2 (germline): WNHNN, SYGVQD (reference sequence). With 5 bases removed from V and 1 base from J, the gap between germline ends came to 9 bases. The CDR3 protein is CASSTGNSYEQYF. The CDR3 coding sequence is TGCGCCAGCAGTACAGGGAATTCCTACGAGCAGTACTTC.

The CDR3 here is CASSLGGVDQPQHF. CDR3 bases: TGTGCCAGCAGTTTGGGGGGGGTTGATCAGCCCCAGCATTTT. The chain links TRBV28 to TRBJ1-5; perhaps TRBD1 as D (5 bases). This CDR3 is 14 amino acids long. The germline V and J ends were trimmed by 3 bases and 5 bases, with 11 bases remaining between them. Germline CDR1 is MDHEN and CDR2 is SYDVKM.

The rearrangement joins TRBV3-1 (or the pseudogene TRBV3-2) to TRBJ2-1; D gene ambiguous. Germline lookup yields CDR1 LGHDT and CDR2 YNNKEL (reference sequence). Deletions cut 1 base from V and 10 bases from J, with 8 bases between. The CDR3 has 12 amino acids. In DNA, the CDR3 is TGTGCCAGCAGCCAAGGAAGCGACGAGCAGTTCTTC. Its translation: CASSQGSDEQFF.

Remarks on this clone: Mismatch with germline at one junction end may stem from a read error. The rearrangement links TRBV5-5 to TRBJ2-5, with 13 bases aligning to TRBD2. Per germline, CDR1 SGHKS and CDR2 YYEKEE (reference sequence). This CDR3 is 13 amino acids long. CDR3 in amino acids: CASSLGTSGGPHF. CDR3 sequence (DNA): TGTGCCAGCAGCTTGGGGACTAGCGGGGGCCCTCACTTC.

The chain joins TRBV4-1 to TRBJ1-4, with TRBD1 identical over 9 bases. The CDR3 length is 16 residues. Germline V gives CDR1 MGHRA, CDR2 YSYEKL. Unmatched junction bases numbered 12, after V lost 2 bases and J lost 11 bases. This CDR3 is CASSQNPRDRVKKLFF. The DNA for the CDR3 is TGCGCCAGCAGCCAAAATCCCCGGGACAGGGTAAAGAAACTGTTTTTT.

V is TRBV7-8 and J is TRBJ1-1; TRBD1 might be the D (5 bases). The CDR3 has 14 amino acids. Trimming took off 5 bases at V and 1 base at J, with 11 bases between the two ends. In germline, CDR1 is SGHVS, CDR2 FQNEAQ. DNA of the CDR3: TGTGCCAGCAGCCCCGGGACGCGGAACACTGAAGCTTTCTTT. Translating it yields CASSPGTRNTEAFF.

V and J are TRBV5-4 and TRBJ2-7, with D possibly TRBD1 on 6 matching bases. Trimming took off 2 bases at V and 0 bases at J, with 9 bases between the two ends. Looked up from germline, CDR1 is SGHNT and CDR2 is YYREEE (reference sequence). This CDR3 has 14 residues. The DNA of the CDR3 is TGTGCCAGCAGCTTCCCGGGACACTCCTACGAGCAGTACTTC. Its protein is CASSFPGHSYEQYF.

The V call is TRBV28, the J call TRBJ1-1, with a tentative D call TRBD1 (6 bases). CDR1 and CDR2 (germline): MDHEN, SYDVKM. V was clipped by 6 bases and J by 7 bases, with 24 bases between them. The CDR3 has 16 residues. The CDR3 sequence is CASRASGRGGTSEAFF. The CDR3 DNA sequence: TGTGCCAGCAGGGCGTCAGGGAGGGGAGGGACAAGTGAAGCTTTCTTT.

This clone is a singleton in its sample. The CDR3 DNA reads as TGTGCCAGCATGTACGGGGGGATTTACAATGAGCAGTTCTTC. Translation: CASMYGGIYNEQFF. V usage is TRBV28 and J usage is TRBJ2-1, with TRBD2 matching over 7 bases. Per the germline V gene, CDR1 is MDHEN and CDR2 is SYDVKM. The CDR3 loop spans 14 amino acids. With 7 bases clipped from V and 4 bases from J, the junction kept 7 bases outside the gene matches.

V and J are TRBV10-2 and TRBJ1-2; the D is unclear. The CDR3 has 14 residues. The V gene's germline CDR1 is WSHSY and CDR2 SAAADI. The germline V and J ends were trimmed by 8 bases and 6 bases, with 19 bases remaining between them. CDR3 sequence reads: CASGSSALENGYTF. In DNA, the CDR3 is TGCGCCAGCGGGTCGAGCGCCCTAGAGAATGGCTACACCTTC.

The chain has TRBV19 and TRBJ2-1, with 7 bases lining up with TRBD2. The CDR3 covers 15 residues. V shed 3 bases, J shed 1 base, and the junction held 3 bases outside the gene matches. Germline V gene sequence: CDR1 LNHDA, CDR2 SQIVND (reference sequence). The CDR3, as DNA: TGTGCCAGTAGTATGACCGGGGGGTCCTACAATGAGCAGTTCTTC. Amino acid sequence: CASSMTGGSYNEQFF.

The V call is TRBV2, the J call TRBJ2-2, with a tentative D call TRBD1 (5 bases). V gave up 5 bases and J gave up 9 bases, with 13 bases separating them. This CDR3 region has 13 residues. Germline lookup yields CDR1 SNHLY and CDR2 FYNNEI. The CDR3: CASSPRQSRELFF. The CDR3 DNA sequence: TGTGCCAGCAGTCCTAGACAGTCTAGGGAGCTGTTTTTT.

The chain has TRBV5-1 and TRBJ2-2, with 7 positions matching TRBD1. CDR1 and CDR2 (germline): SGHRS, YFSETQ. This CDR3 spans 16 amino acids. The V segment lost 2 bases and the J segment 9 bases; nucleotides outside the gene matches: 13. The chain's CDR3 is CASSFQTGRNSRELFF. CDR3 DNA: TGCGCCAGCAGCTTCCAGACAGGGAGAAACTCTCGGGAGCTGTTTTTT.

This clone was seen a single time. The chain carries TRBV20-1 and TRBJ2-3, with TRBD2 identical over 8 bases. V lost 5 bases to trimming and J lost 11 bases; unmatched junction nucleotides: 6. Looked up from germline, CDR1 is DFQATT and CDR2 is SNEGSKA (reference sequence). The CDR3 length is 11 residues. The CDR3 nucleotides are TGCAGTGCTTTTATAGCGGGGTTGCAGTATTTT. Translating gives CSAFIAGLQYF.

The V gene is TRBV28, the J gene TRBJ1-2; D possibly corresponds to TRBD1 (6 bases). V lost 3 bases and J 3 bases, leaving 8 bases between the germline ends. CDR3 length: 13 amino acids. Germline V gives CDR1 MDHEN, CDR2 SYDVKM. The CDR3 DNA is TGTGCCAGCAGTTTGAGGACAGACTATGGCTACACCTTC. It encodes CASSLRTDYGYTF.

V is TRBV5-6 and J is TRBJ2-6; D is unresolved. V lost 0 bases, J lost 0 bases, and 7 bases lay in between. This CDR3 region has 16 residues. The germline V gene encodes CDR1 SGHDT and CDR2 YYEEEE. CDR3 nucleotides: TGTGCCAGCAGCTTGGTTGGCCACTCTGGGGCCAACGTCCTGACTTTC. This translates into CASSLVGHSGANVLTF.

The J gene is TRBJ2-3, the V gene TRBV5-1; TRBD2 is a possible D gene (7 bases). CDR1 SGHRS and CDR2 YFSETQ come from the germline V gene. The CDR3 has 15 residues. Trimming pared 2 bases from V and 6 bases from J, leaving 16 bases between. DNA for the CDR3: TGCGCCAGCAGCTTTGGGGGCGCTAGCGGTGATACGCAGTATTTT. Translating it yields CASSFGGASGDTQYF. Looking up the rest from reference TRBV5-1 and TRBJ2-3 gives the full variable domain: KAGVTQTPRYLIKTRGQQVTLSCSPISGHRSVSWYQQTPGQGLQFLFEYFSETQRNKGNFPGRFSGRQFSNSRSEMNVSTLELGDSALYLCASSFGGASGDTQYFGPGTRLTVL.

The J gene is TRBJ2-3, the V gene TRBV7-2, with 7 bases aligning to TRBD2. This CDR3 is built from 14 residues. The trim removed 5 bases at V and 2 bases at J, leaving 4 bases unmatched. The germline CDR1 and CDR2 sequences are SGHTA and FQGNSA. This CDR3 reads CASSPGLTTDTQYF. CDR3 bases: TGTGCCAGCAGCCCGGGACTAACCACAGATACGCAGTATTTT.

This rearrangement joins TRBV6-6 to TRBJ2-3; D is perhaps TRBD1 (6 bases). CDR1 and CDR2 (germline): MNHNY, SVGAGI (reference sequence). There are 14 residues in the CDR3. The V gene lost 6 bases and the J gene lost 4 bases, with 14 bases spanning the gap. CDR3 loop: CASRQGYLPDTQYF. The DNA for the CDR3 is TGTGCCAGCAGACAGGGTTATTTACCAGATACGCAGTATTTT.

This rearrangement joins TRBV9 to TRBJ1-1; D is possibly TRBD1 (5 bases). V was clipped by 4 bases and J by 5 bases, with 18 bases between them. Germline CDR1 reads SGDLS; CDR2 reads YYNGEE. CDR3 length: 15 residues. CDR3 coding DNA: TGTGCCAGCAGCCCCAGGTGGGGGGGGGATACTGAAGCTTTCTTT. As protein: CASSPRWGGDTEAFF. Filled out from reference TRBV9 and TRBJ1-1, the complete variable domain reads DSGVTQTPKHLITATGQRVTLRCSPRSGDLSVYWYQQSLDQGLQFLIQYYNGEERAKGNILERFSAQQFPDLHSELNLSSLELGDSALYFCASSPRWGGDTEAFFGQGTRLTVV.

V and J are TRBV4-3 and TRBJ2-1, with D possibly being TRBD2 (5 bases). CDR3 length: 14 residues. V lost 0 bases, J lost 6 bases, and 9 bases lay in between. In germline, CDR1 is LGHNA, CDR2 YSLEER. The CDR3 sequence is CASSQEKRANEQFF. In DNA, the CDR3 is TGCGCCAGCAGCCAAGAAAAGAGGGCCAATGAGCAGTTCTTC.

Of note for this clone: Other DNA sequences from this sample encode an identical CDR3 as well. This chain joins TRBV6-5 and TRBJ2-7; tentatively, D is TRBD1 (5 bases). The CDR3 consists of 13 residues. In germline, CDR1 is MNHEY, CDR2 SVGAGI. The CDR3 bases are TGTGCTAGCCGGACACAGCCTTCCTACGAGCAGTACTTC. Amino acids: CASRTQPSYEQYF.

The rearrangement links TRBV4-3 to TRBJ1-5, with a weak D call TRBD1 (6 bases). Germline CDR1 and CDR2: LGHNA and YSLEER. V was trimmed by 0 bases and J by 2 bases, leaving 11 bases between them. The length of the CDR3 is 16 residues. The CDR3 protein is CASSQDFRGGNQPQHF. The CDR3 nucleotides are TGCGCCAGCAGCCAAGATTTCAGGGGTGGCAATCAGCCCCAGCATTTT.

This rearrangement joins TRBV7-6 to TRBJ1-1; TRBD1 is a possible D gene (5 bases). The V gene's germline CDR1 is SGHVS and CDR2 FNYEAQ. Trimming cost V 2 bases and J 5 bases, with 15 bases left between them. The CDR3 consists of 15 residues. The CDR3 DNA is TGTGCCAGCAGCTTACAGTCAGGGACTTTGACTGAAGCTTTCTTT. Amino acid sequence: CASSLQSGTLTEAFF.

This chain links TRBV6-5 with TRBJ2-1; tentative D call: TRBD2 (5 bases). There are 14 residues in the CDR3. The V end was cut by 8 bases, the J end by 4 bases, with 15 bases between. Per the germline V gene, CDR1 is MNHEY and CDR2 is SVGAGI. In DNA, the CDR3 is TGTGCCAGCTACACAAGCGGTCTTTACAATGAGCAGTTCTTC. It encodes CASYTSGLYNEQFF.

The chain is built from TRBV11-2 and TRBJ2-3; TRBD1 matches 8 bases. Germline values: CDR1 SGHAT, CDR2 FQNNGV. The J segment lost 1 base and the V segment lost 5 bases, leaving 2 bases of the junction unmatched. The CDR3 runs to 14 residues. CDR3 coding DNA: TGTGCCAGCAGCCGGGACAGGCGCACAGATACGCAGTATTTT. Protein product: CASSRDRRTDTQYF.

V gene TRBV7-6 combines with J gene TRBJ2-1; D uncertain. The V and J ends lost 0 bases and 4 bases respectively, with 19 bases between them. The CDR3 is 18 amino acids. In germline, CDR1 is SGHVS, CDR2 FNYEAQ. The CDR3 loop is CASSLALGLNSFYNEQFF. The CDR3 coding sequence is TGTGCCAGCAGCTTAGCCTTGGGCCTTAATTCTTTTTACAATGAGCAGTTCTTC.

The chain's CDR3 is CASSPFGTGGYEQFF. The CDR3 DNA reads TGTGCCAGCAGCCCATTCGGGACAGGGGGTTATGAGCAGTTCTTC. This chain joins TRBV25-1 and TRBJ2-1; the match to TRBD1 covers 11 bases. V was clipped by 6 bases and J by 8 bases; unmatched bases: 9. This CDR3 comprises 15 residues. Germline CDR1 MGHDK, CDR2 SYGVNS.

The V call is TRBV9, the J call TRBJ2-2; no clear D gene. The germline V and J ends were trimmed by 2 bases and 7 bases, with 3 bases remaining between them. Germline assignment: CDR1 SGDLS and CDR2 YYNGEE. The CDR3 is 11 amino acids. CDR3 in amino acids: CASSVNGELFF. Here the CDR3 DNA reads TGTGCCAGCAGCGTGAACGGGGAGCTGTTTTTT.

The rearrangement joins TRBV5-1 to TRBJ2-1; TRBD1 agrees at 9 bases. Germline loops: CDR1 SGHRS, CDR2 YFSETQ. V was pared by 4 bases and J by 8 bases, with 7 bases of the junction left unmatched. The CDR3 runs to 14 residues. The CDR3 bases are TGCGCCAGCAGCCTGGGGACAGGGAGAGATGAGCAGTTCTTC. Translated, it gives CASSLGTGRDEQFF.